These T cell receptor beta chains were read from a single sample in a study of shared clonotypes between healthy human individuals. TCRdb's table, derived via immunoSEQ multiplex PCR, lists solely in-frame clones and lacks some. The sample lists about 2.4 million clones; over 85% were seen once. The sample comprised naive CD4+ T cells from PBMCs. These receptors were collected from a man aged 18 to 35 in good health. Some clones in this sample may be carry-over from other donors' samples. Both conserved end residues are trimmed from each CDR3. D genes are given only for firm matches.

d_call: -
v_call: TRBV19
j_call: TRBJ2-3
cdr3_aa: ASSPDRSSTDTQY

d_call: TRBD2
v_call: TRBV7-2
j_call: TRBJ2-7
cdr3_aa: ASSLVAGSVYEQY

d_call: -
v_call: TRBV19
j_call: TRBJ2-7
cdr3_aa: ASSIGGPTYEQY

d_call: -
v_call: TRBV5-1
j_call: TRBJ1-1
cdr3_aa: ASSLPGNTEAF

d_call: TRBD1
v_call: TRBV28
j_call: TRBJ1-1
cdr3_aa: ASSLGTAPFEAF

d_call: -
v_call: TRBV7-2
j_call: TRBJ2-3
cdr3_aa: ASSLGHRTDTQY

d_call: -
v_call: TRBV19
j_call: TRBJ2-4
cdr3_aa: ASSRAVYTDIQY

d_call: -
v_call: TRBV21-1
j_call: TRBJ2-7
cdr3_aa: ASSKEGPPYEQY

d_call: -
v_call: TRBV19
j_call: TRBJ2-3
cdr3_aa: ASSIDVGRRLTDTQY

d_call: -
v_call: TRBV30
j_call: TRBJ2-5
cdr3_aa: AWSVRRAYQETQY

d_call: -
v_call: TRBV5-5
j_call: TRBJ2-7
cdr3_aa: ASSPGPKLEQY

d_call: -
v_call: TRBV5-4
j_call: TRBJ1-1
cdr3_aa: ASSSRSEVVNTEAF

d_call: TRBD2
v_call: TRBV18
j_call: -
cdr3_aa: ASSPSLAGVSEQY

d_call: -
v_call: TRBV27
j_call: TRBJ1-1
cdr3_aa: ASSGWNTEAF

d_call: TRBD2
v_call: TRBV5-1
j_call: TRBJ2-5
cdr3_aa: ASSYGLAGAPETQY